This T cell receptor beta chain derives from a study of OX40 agonist ivuxolimab in advanced cancers. Study details: Patients in dose escalation had liver, melanoma, kidney or head and neck cancers.

This clone was recorded a few times. As yet, its antigen is unknown. The study's findings and limits: Circulating CD4+ and CD8+ T cells showed clonal expansion by week 6 at 0.1 to 3.0 mg/kg. Partial responders treated at 0.1-3.0 mg/kg exhibited clonal expansion among the lowest measured. On average, CD8+ T cells had more expanded clones than CD4+.

TCRdb's copy holds only in-frame clones and misses some; the assay was immunoSEQ multiplex PCR. The sample lists around 100,000 clones, around 89% seen once, with roughly 0.16% in the top ten. The origin of this receptor is an adult with an advanced solid tumor such as melanoma, head and neck, liver or kidney cancer. Material: CD4+ or CD8+ T cells sorted from blood, obtained in a trial of the OX40 agonist ivuxolimab.

This CDR3 is CASRGTARLSEKLFF. CDR3 bases: TGCGCCAGCAGGGGGACAGCGCGCCTTTCGGAAAAACTGTTTTTT. V usage is TRBV5-1 and J usage is TRBJ1-4; 7 bases map to TRBD1. CDR3 length: 15 amino acids. J lost 8 bases, V lost 5 bases, and 12 bases had no gene match. Looked up from germline, CDR1 is SGHRS and CDR2 is YFSETQ.